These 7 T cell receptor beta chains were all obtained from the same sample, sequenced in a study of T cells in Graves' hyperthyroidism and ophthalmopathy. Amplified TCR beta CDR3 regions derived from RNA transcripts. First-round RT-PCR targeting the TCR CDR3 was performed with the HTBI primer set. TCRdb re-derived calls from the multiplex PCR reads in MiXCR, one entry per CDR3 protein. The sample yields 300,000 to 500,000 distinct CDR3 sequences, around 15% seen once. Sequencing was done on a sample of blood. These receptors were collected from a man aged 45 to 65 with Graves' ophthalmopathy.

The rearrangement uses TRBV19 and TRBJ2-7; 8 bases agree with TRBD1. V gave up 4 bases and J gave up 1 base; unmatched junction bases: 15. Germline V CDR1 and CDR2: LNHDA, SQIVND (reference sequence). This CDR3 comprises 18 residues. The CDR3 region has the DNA TGTGCCAGTAGTACCAGGGGGACAGGCGGTCGTGGATCCTACGAGCAGTACTTC. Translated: CASSTRGTGGRGSYEQYF.

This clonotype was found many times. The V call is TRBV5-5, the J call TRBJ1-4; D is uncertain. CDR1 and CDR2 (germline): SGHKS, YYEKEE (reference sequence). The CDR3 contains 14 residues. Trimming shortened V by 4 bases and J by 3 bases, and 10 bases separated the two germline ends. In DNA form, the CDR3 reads TGTGCCAGCAGCCGGCTCGGGGCTAATGAAAAACTGTTTTTT. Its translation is CASSRLGANEKLFF.

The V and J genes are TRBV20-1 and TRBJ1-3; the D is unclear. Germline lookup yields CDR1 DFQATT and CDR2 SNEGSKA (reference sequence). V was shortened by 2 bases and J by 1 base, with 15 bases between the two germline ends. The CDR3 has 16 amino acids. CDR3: CSARPLTIVSGNTIYF. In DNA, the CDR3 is TGCAGTGCTAGACCACTTACGATCGTGTCTGGAAACACCATATATTTT.

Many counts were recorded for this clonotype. The CDR3 loop is CASSQDADRATYEQYF. CDR3 in DNA: TGTGCCAGCAGCCAAGATGCGGACAGGGCCACCTACGAGCAGTACTTC. The chain carries TRBV3-1 and TRBJ2-7, with 8 bases matching TRBD1. The CDR3 runs to 16 residues. J gave up 2 bases and V 0 bases, and 6 bases lay outside the gene matches. CDR1 is LGHDT and CDR2 is YNNKEL in the germline V gene (reference sequence).

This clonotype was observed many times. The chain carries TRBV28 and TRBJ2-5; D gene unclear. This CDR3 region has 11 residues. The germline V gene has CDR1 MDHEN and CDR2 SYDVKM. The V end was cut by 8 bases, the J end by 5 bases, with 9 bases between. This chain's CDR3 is CASRLSETQYF. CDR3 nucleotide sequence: TGTGCCAGCCGATTGTCCGAGACCCAGTACTTC.

The CDR3 region is CASSYRGDGNSPLHF. CDR3 bases: TGTGCCAGCAGCTACCGAGGGGACGGTAATTCACCCCTCCACTTT. The chain employs TRBV28 and TRBJ1-6, with a weak D call TRBD1 (5 bases). The CDR3 consists of 15 residues. Trimming pared 6 bases from V and 6 bases from J, leaving 15 bases between. Germline assignment: CDR1 MDHEN and CDR2 SYDVKM. The whole variable domain, filled in from reference TRBV28 and TRBJ1-6, reads DVKVTQSSRYLVKRTGEKVFLECVQDMDHENMFWYRQDPGLGLRLIYFSYDVKMKEKGDIPEGYSVSREKKERFSLILESASTNQTSMYLCASSYRGDGNSPLHFGNGTRLTVT.

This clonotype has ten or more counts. The CDR3 DNA reads as TGTGCCAGTTCTCGGGAAATAAACTACGAGCAGTACTTC. This sequence encodes CASSREINYEQYF. The V call is TRBV7-2, the J call TRBJ2-7, with a tentative D call TRBD2 (5 bases). V lost 9 bases and J lost 3, with 15 bases in between. The length of the CDR3 is 13 residues. The germline gives CDR1 SGHTA, CDR2 FQGNSA.